This is a list of T cell receptor beta chains from one sample in a study of Graves' ophthalmopathy and Graves' hyperthyroidism. TCRdb analysed the multiplex PCR reads with MiXCR anew, one entry per CDR3 protein. The sample shows approximately 210,000 distinct CDR3 sequences, 25% to 30% of them seen only once. The sample comprised peripheral blood. Receptors were obtained from a man aged 50-60 years with Graves' ophthalmopathy. The CDR3 runs from the conserved cysteine through the conserved F or W. The order of the fields is V gene, clone size, D gene, CDR3 length, J gene, CDR3 protein, CDR3 DNA. The D gene is left open where the match is weak. Rows may omit the clone size; those that give it use once, few, many or a size class.

V gene: TRBV6-1; clone size: once; D gene: NA; CDR3 length: 13; J gene: TRBJ1-5; CDR3 protein: CASTPRGKEPQHF; CDR3 DNA: TGTGCCAGCACTCCCCGGGGCAAAGAGCCCCAGCATTTT
V gene: TRBV5-1; clone size: NA; D gene: NA; CDR3 length: 14; J gene: TRBJ2-2; CDR3 protein: CASSVAEFTGELFF; CDR3 DNA: TGCGCCAGCAGCGTAGCGGAATTCACCGGGGAGCTGTTTTTT
V gene: TRBV28; clone size: many; D gene: NA; CDR3 length: 14; J gene: TRBJ2-7; CDR3 protein: CASSPTSSSYEQYF; CDR3 DNA: TGTGCCAGCAGTCCTACTTCCAGTTCCTACGAGCAGTACTTC
V gene: TRBV18; clone size: NA; D gene: NA; CDR3 length: 14; J gene: TRBJ1-6; CDR3 protein: CASHRRGLNSPLHF; CDR3 DNA: TGTGCCAGCCATAGGAGGGGACTTAATTCACCCCTCCACTTT
V gene: TRBV29-1; clone size: many; D gene: TRBD1; CDR3 length: 14; J gene: TRBJ2-5; CDR3 protein: CSVSTGTGRETQYF; CDR3 DNA: TGCAGCGTTTCAACCGGGACAGGGAGAGAGACCCAGTACTTC
V gene: TRBV7-3; clone size: NA; D gene: NA; CDR3 length: 13; J gene: TRBJ2-2; CDR3 protein: CASSSRGSGELFF; CDR3 DNA: TGTGCCAGCAGCTCACGGGGTTCCGGGGAGCTGTTTTTT
V gene: TRBV19; clone size: many; D gene: NA; CDR3 length: 15; J gene: TRBJ2-7; CDR3 protein: CASSISLVPSYEQYF; CDR3 DNA: TGTGCCAGTAGTATATCACTAGTCCCCTCCTACGAGCAGTACTTC
V gene: TRBV11-2; clone size: many; D gene: NA; CDR3 length: 14; J gene: TRBJ1-1; CDR3 protein: CASSLGRLNTEAFF; CDR3 DNA: TGTGCCAGCAGCCTGGGTCGACTGAACACTGAAGCTTTCTTT
V gene: TRBV7-2; clone size: many; D gene: TRBD1; CDR3 length: 16; J gene: TRBJ2-2; CDR3 protein: CASSLMGTANTGELFF; CDR3 DNA: TGTGCCAGCAGCTTAATGGGGACAGCCAACACCGGGGAGCTGTTTTTT
V gene: TRBV30; clone size: many; D gene: NA; CDR3 length: 14; J gene: TRBJ2-2; CDR3 protein: CAWSGEQNTGELFF; CDR3 DNA: TGTGCCTGGAGTGGAGAACAAAACACCGGGGAGCTGTTTTTT
V gene: TRBV4-1; clone size: NA; D gene: TRBD2; CDR3 length: 15; J gene: TRBJ2-2; CDR3 protein: CASSPSGSDTGELFF; CDR3 DNA: TGCGCCAGCAGCCCTAGCGGGAGTGACACCGGGGAGCTGTTTTTT
V gene: TRBV6-5; clone size: many; D gene: NA; CDR3 length: 15; J gene: TRBJ2-2; CDR3 protein: CASSYPGRSTGELFF; CDR3 DNA: TGTGCCAGCAGTTACCCAGGACGGTCCACCGGGGAGCTGTTTTTT
V gene: TRBV19; clone size: many; D gene: NA; CDR3 length: 14; J gene: TRBJ2-2; CDR3 protein: CASSMGQNTGELFF; CDR3 DNA: TGTGCCAGTAGTATGGGACAGAACACCGGGGAGCTGTTTTTT
V gene: TRBV7-2; clone size: NA; D gene: TRBD1; CDR3 length: 16; J gene: TRBJ1-6; CDR3 protein: CASSLGGQGYNSPLHF; CDR3 DNA: TGTGCCAGCAGCTTAGGGGGACAGGGTTATAATTCACCCCTCCACTTT
V gene: TRBV19; clone size: many; D gene: NA; CDR3 length: 14; J gene: TRBJ1-1; CDR3 protein: CASSIQRGHTEAFF; CDR3 DNA: TGTGCCAGTAGTATACAACGGGGGCACACTGAAGCTTTCTTT
V gene: TRBV19; clone size: many; D gene: NA; CDR3 length: 15; J gene: TRBJ1-1; CDR3 protein: CASRDPGAPGTEAFF; CDR3 DNA: TGTGCCAGTAGGGACCCAGGGGCGCCGGGCACTGAAGCTTTCTTT
V gene: TRBV7-8; clone size: many; D gene: TRBD2; CDR3 length: 16; J gene: TRBJ2-7; CDR3 protein: CASSIGLAGERNEQYF; CDR3 DNA: TGTGCCAGCAGCATAGGACTAGCGGGAGAACGGAACGAGCAGTACTTC
V gene: TRBV6-2/TRBV6-3; clone size: many; D gene: NA; CDR3 length: 12; J gene: TRBJ1-1; CDR3 protein: CASSRTGAEAFF; CDR3 DNA: TGTGCCAGCAGCCGGACGGGAGCTGAAGCTTTCTTT
V gene: TRBV6-1; clone size: many; D gene: TRBD1; CDR3 length: 13; J gene: TRBJ2-7; CDR3 protein: CASRDRGLSEQYF; CDR3 DNA: TGTGCCAGCAGAGACAGGGGGCTGAGCGAGCAGTACTTC
V gene: TRBV6-5; clone size: many; D gene: TRBD1; CDR3 length: 15; J gene: TRBJ2-7; CDR3 protein: CASSYLGQARDEQYF; CDR3 DNA: TGTGCCAGCAGTTACTTAGGACAGGCAAGGGACGAGCAGTACTTC
V gene: TRBV30; clone size: NA; D gene: NA; CDR3 length: 14; J gene: TRBJ2-7; CDR3 protein: CAWSVGGSGYEQYF; CDR3 DNA: TGTGCCTGGAGTGTAGGGGGTAGCGGCTACGAGCAGTACTTC
V gene: TRBV6-2/TRBV6-3; clone size: few; D gene: TRBD1; CDR3 length: 14; J gene: TRBJ1-1; CDR3 protein: CASSTLDRDTGAFF; CDR3 DNA: TGTGCCAGCAGTACCCTGGACAGGGACACTGGAGCTTTCTTT
V gene: TRBV14; clone size: many; D gene: NA; CDR3 length: 16; J gene: TRBJ1-3; CDR3 protein: CASSQDLTISGNTIYF; CDR3 DNA: TGTGCCAGCAGCCAAGATCTGACGATCTCTGGAAACACCATATATTTT
V gene: TRBV6-2/TRBV6-3; clone size: NA; D gene: NA; CDR3 length: 13; J gene: TRBJ1-5; CDR3 protein: CASSLEKHQPQHF; CDR3 DNA: TGTGCCAGCAGTTTGGAAAAACATCAGCCCCAGCATTTT
V gene: TRBV6-5; clone size: many; D gene: TRBD2; CDR3 length: 13; J gene: TRBJ2-7; CDR3 protein: CASRYLAGDEQYF; CDR3 DNA: TGTGCCAGCAGGTACCTAGCGGGCGACGAGCAGTACTTC
V gene: TRBV20-1; clone size: many; D gene: NA; CDR3 length: 11; J gene: TRBJ2-7; CDR3 protein: CSAAMPVGQYF; CDR3 DNA: TGCAGTGCTGCCATGCCGGTGGGGCAGTACTTC
V gene: TRBV12-3/TRBV12-4; clone size: NA; D gene: NA; CDR3 length: 15; J gene: TRBJ2-5; CDR3 protein: CASSLNEGYQETQYF; CDR3 DNA: TGTGCCAGCAGTTTAAACGAGGGGTACCAAGAGACCCAGTACTTC
V gene: TRBV29-1; clone size: many; D gene: NA; CDR3 length: 13; J gene: TRBJ2-7; CDR3 protein: CSVSNREGYEQYF; CDR3 DNA: TGCAGCGTTTCCAACAGGGAGGGCTACGAGCAGTACTTC
V gene: TRBV2; clone size: NA; D gene: TRBD1; CDR3 length: 14; J gene: TRBJ2-7; CDR3 protein: CASRAGGLTSEQYF; CDR3 DNA: TGTGCCAGCAGGGCAGGGGGCCTCACTAGCGAGCAGTACTTC
V gene: TRBV7-9; clone size: NA; D gene: TRBD1; CDR3 length: 14; J gene: TRBJ2-5; CDR3 protein: CASSFDRVPETQYF; CDR3 DNA: TGTGCCAGCAGCTTTGACAGGGTCCCAGAGACCCAGTACTTC
V gene: TRBV10-3; clone size: few; D gene: NA; CDR3 length: 16; J gene: TRBJ2-5; CDR3 protein: CAISEGGSGLQETQYF; CDR3 DNA: TGTGCCATCAGTGAGGGGGGGTCCGGGTTACAAGAGACCCAGTACTTC
V gene: TRBV4-1; clone size: many; D gene: TRBD1; CDR3 length: 17; J gene: TRBJ1-1; CDR3 protein: CASSQDLEGGMNTEAFF; CDR3 DNA: TGCGCCAGCAGCCAAGATTTGGAAGGGGGCATGAACACTGAAGCTTTCTTT
V gene: TRBV12-3/TRBV12-4; clone size: many; D gene: NA; CDR3 length: 12; J gene: TRBJ1-1; CDR3 protein: CASRSPGLRAFF; CDR3 DNA: TGTGCCAGCAGATCGCCCGGCCTCCGAGCTTTCTTT
V gene: TRBV9; clone size: many; D gene: NA; CDR3 length: 14; J gene: TRBJ2-7; CDR3 protein: CASSVNPTTYEQYF; CDR3 DNA: TGTGCCAGCAGCGTCAATCCCACAACCTACGAGCAGTACTTC
V gene: TRBV6-1; clone size: many; D gene: NA; CDR3 length: 15; J gene: TRBJ1-5; CDR3 protein: CASSESGGINQPQHF; CDR3 DNA: TGTGCCAGCAGTGAATCAGGAGGGATCAATCAGCCCCAGCATTTT
V gene: TRBV6-2/TRBV6-3; clone size: many; D gene: TRBD1; CDR3 length: 13; J gene: TRBJ2-7; CDR3 protein: CASSSDRGLEQYF; CDR3 DNA: TGTGCCAGCAGCTCTGACAGGGGGCTTGAGCAGTACTTC
V gene: TRBV5-8; clone size: many; D gene: NA; CDR3 length: 14; J gene: TRBJ1-1; CDR3 protein: CASTPGLVNTEAFF; CDR3 DNA: TGTGCCAGCACCCCCGGGTTGGTGAACACTGAAGCTTTCTTT
V gene: TRBV28; clone size: NA; D gene: NA; CDR3 length: 14; J gene: TRBJ1-5; CDR3 protein: CASSFGSQYQPQHF; CDR3 DNA: TGTGCCAGCAGTTTCGGCAGTCAATATCAGCCCCAGCATTTT
V gene: TRBV20-1; clone size: NA; D gene: TRBD1; CDR3 length: 15; J gene: TRBJ1-2; CDR3 protein: CSARGRSGQGDGYTF; CDR3 DNA: TGCAGTGCTAGAGGTCGATCTGGACAGGGTGATGGCTACACCTTC
V gene: TRBV7-2; clone size: NA; D gene: NA; CDR3 length: 13; J gene: TRBJ2-7; CDR3 protein: CASGWGNHYEQYF; CDR3 DNA: TGTGCCAGCGGGTGGGGCAATCACTACGAGCAGTACTTC
V gene: TRBV6-2/TRBV6-3; clone size: many; D gene: NA; CDR3 length: 15; J gene: TRBJ2-7; CDR3 protein: CASSPQAKASYEQYF; CDR3 DNA: TGTGCCAGCAGCCCTCAGGCTAAAGCTTCCTACGAGCAGTACTTC
V gene: TRBV12-3/TRBV12-4; clone size: many; D gene: NA; CDR3 length: 13; J gene: TRBJ2-7; CDR3 protein: CASSPKGNYEQYF; CDR3 DNA: TGTGCCAGCAGTCCCAAGGGGAACTACGAGCAGTACTTC
V gene: TRBV20-1; clone size: NA; D gene: NA; CDR3 length: 14; J gene: TRBJ1-5; CDR3 protein: CSARIVAGYQPQHF; CDR3 DNA: TGCAGTGCTAGAATCGTGGCAGGTTATCAGCCCCAGCATTTT
V gene: TRBV6-1; clone size: NA; D gene: TRBD1; CDR3 length: 14; J gene: TRBJ1-5; CDR3 protein: CASRPTGAGQPQHF; CDR3 DNA: TGTGCCAGCAGGCCGACAGGGGCCGGTCAGCCCCAGCATTTT
V gene: TRBV6-5; clone size: many; D gene: NA; CDR3 length: 15; J gene: TRBJ2-7; CDR3 protein: CASSYSGGAIAEQYF; CDR3 DNA: TGTGCCAGCAGTTACTCTGGGGGAGCGATTGCCGAGCAGTACTTC
V gene: TRBV6-1; clone size: many; D gene: NA; CDR3 length: 16; J gene: TRBJ2-7; CDR3 protein: CASSEGHNSLGYEQYF; CDR3 DNA: TGTGCCAGCAGTGAAGGTCACAATTCGCTCGGCTACGAGCAGTACTTC
V gene: TRBV11-2; clone size: many; D gene: TRBD2; CDR3 length: 15; J gene: TRBJ2-5; CDR3 protein: CASAGLAAIQETQYF; CDR3 DNA: TGTGCCAGCGCGGGACTAGCGGCGATTCAAGAGACCCAGTACTTC
V gene: TRBV28; clone size: NA; D gene: NA; CDR3 length: 11; J gene: TRBJ1-5; CDR3 protein: CASSSRQPQHF; CDR3 DNA: TGTGCCAGCAGCTCCAGACAGCCCCAGCATTTT
V gene: TRBV6-5; clone size: NA; D gene: NA; CDR3 length: 15; J gene: TRBJ2-7; CDR3 protein: CASSYSGIGAYEQYF; CDR3 DNA: TGTGCCAGCAGTTACTCGGGAATCGGGGCCTACGAGCAGTACTTC
V gene: TRBV13; clone size: many; D gene: TRBD2; CDR3 length: 16; J gene: TRBJ2-5; CDR3 protein: CASSLRASGTQETQYF; CDR3 DNA: TGTGCCAGCAGCTTACGGGCTAGCGGAACTCAAGAGACCCAGTACTTC
V gene: TRBV9; clone size: many; D gene: TRBD1; CDR3 length: 15; J gene: TRBJ2-5; CDR3 protein: CASSAAGTGGETQYF; CDR3 DNA: TGTGCCAGCAGCGCAGCCGGGACAGGGGGGGAGACCCAGTACTTC
V gene: TRBV7-9; clone size: NA; D gene: NA; CDR3 length: 15; J gene: TRBJ1-5; CDR3 protein: CASSYIQGGDQPQHF; CDR3 DNA: TGTGCCAGCAGCTATATACAGGGCGGTGATCAGCCCCAGCATTTT
V gene: TRBV20-1; clone size: many; D gene: TRBD1; CDR3 length: 13; J gene: TRBJ2-7; CDR3 protein: CSASGGQYDEQYF; CDR3 DNA: TGCAGTGCTAGTGGGGGACAGTACGACGAGCAGTACTTC
V gene: TRBV28; clone size: many; D gene: NA; CDR3 length: 15; J gene: TRBJ1-3; CDR3 protein: CASSFLGGRRNTIYF; CDR3 DNA: TGTGCCAGCAGTTTTCTAGGCGGCCGACGAAACACCATATATTTT
V gene: TRBV6-5; clone size: many; D gene: TRBD1; CDR3 length: 14; J gene: TRBJ1-2; CDR3 protein: CASNQGQGAYGYTF; CDR3 DNA: TGTGCCAGCAACCAGGGACAGGGGGCTTATGGCTACACCTTC